This T cell receptor beta chain was obtained from a study of blood T cell repertoires in COVID-19. Original analysis: Estimation of nucleated cell counts relied on the amplification of reference gene primers. Repertoires were generated with immunoSEQ multiplex PCR, while TCRdb's copy carries only in-frame clones and drops some. Clone size and the V and J calls come from that table; the DNA yielded D and trimming. This table holds around 230,000 clones, 81% found once. Sample: PBMCs or T cells enriched from blood (not recorded which). The TCR was taken from a man aged 40-49 years who had recovered from COVID-19.

Here the CDR3 DNA reads TGTGCCAGCAGCCCGTCAGGCGGGGAAATTTCGAGCAATCAGCCCCAGCATTTT. It encodes CASSPSGGEISSNQPQHF. V usage is TRBV11-3 and J usage is TRBJ1-5; no clear D gene. Germline CDR1 SGHNT, CDR2 YENEEA. CDR3 length: 18 residues. Trimming took off 5 bases at V and 1 base at J, with 21 bases between the two ends. Variable domain in full (rest from reference TRBV11-3 and TRBJ1-5): EAGVVQSPRYKIIEKKQPVAFWCNPISGHNTLYWYLQNLGQGPELLIRYENEEAVDDSQLPKDRFSAERLKGVDSTLKIQPAELGDSAVYLCASSPSGGEISSNQPQHFGDGTRLSIL.